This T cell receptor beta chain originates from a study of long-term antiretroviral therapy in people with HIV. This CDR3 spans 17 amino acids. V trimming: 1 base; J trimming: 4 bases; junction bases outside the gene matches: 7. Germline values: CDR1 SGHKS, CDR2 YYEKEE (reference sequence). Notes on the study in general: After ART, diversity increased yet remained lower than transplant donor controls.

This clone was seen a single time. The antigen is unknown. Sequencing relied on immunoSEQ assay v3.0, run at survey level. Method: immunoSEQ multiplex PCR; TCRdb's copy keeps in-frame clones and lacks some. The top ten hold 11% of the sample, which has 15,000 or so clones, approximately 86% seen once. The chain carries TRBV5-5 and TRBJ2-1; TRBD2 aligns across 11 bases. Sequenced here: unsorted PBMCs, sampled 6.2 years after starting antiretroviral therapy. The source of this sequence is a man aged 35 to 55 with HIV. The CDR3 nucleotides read TGTGCCAGCAGCTTGACGACGGCTAGCGGGAGGTACAATGAGCAGTTCTTC. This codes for CASSLTTASGRYNEQFF. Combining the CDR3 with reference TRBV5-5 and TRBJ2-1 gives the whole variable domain DAGVTQSPTHLIKTRGQQVTLRCSPISGHKSVSWYQQVLGQGPQFIFQYYEKEERGRGNFPDRFSARQFPNYSSELNVNALLLGDSALYLCASSLTTASGRYNEQFFGPGTRLTVL.